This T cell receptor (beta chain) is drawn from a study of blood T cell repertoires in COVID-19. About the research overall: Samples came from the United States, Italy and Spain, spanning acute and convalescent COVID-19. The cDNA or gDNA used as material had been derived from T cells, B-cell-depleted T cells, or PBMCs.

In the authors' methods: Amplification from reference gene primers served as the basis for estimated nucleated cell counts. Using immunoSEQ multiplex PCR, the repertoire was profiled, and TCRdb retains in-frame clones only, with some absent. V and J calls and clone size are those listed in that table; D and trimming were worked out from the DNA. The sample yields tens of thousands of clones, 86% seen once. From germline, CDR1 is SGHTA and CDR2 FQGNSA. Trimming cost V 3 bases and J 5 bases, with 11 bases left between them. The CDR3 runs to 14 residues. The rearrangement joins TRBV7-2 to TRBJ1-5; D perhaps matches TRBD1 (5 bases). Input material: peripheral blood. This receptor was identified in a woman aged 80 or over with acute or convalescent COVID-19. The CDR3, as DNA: TGTGCCAGCAGCTTCGGGGGGGTGTATCAGCCCCAGCATTTT. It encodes CASSFGGVYQPQHF.